The 14 T cell receptor beta chains below all came from one sample that was sequenced in a study of post-analysis software for immune sequencing data (dated by TCRdb to between 2015 and 2016). Overall study results and their limits: About 5 TRBV segments, including TRBV5-6, TRBV5-1 and TRBV20-1, were significantly more frequent in patients than controls.

Library construction relied on PCR. The data were produced on an Illumina HiSeq 2500. Unique molecular identifiers were incorporated into TCR beta cDNA libraries to reduce PCR and sequencing biases. Using fastp at Q25 and MiXCR, TCRdb reprocessed the public reads and kept productive beta chains. Identical CDR3 proteins give one entry, which carries the most common genes and DNA. The table for this sample lists about 770,000 distinct CDR3 sequences; about half of them were counted only once. The ten largest clonotypes hold 4.9% of the sample. Antigens of these TCRs are unknown. The sequenced sample was blood. All receptors come from a girl aged 10 to 17 with multiple sclerosis.

A few counts support this clonotype. The rearrangement links TRBV7-3 to TRBJ2-1, with D uncertain. The CDR3 runs to 14 residues. Germline V gene sequence: CDR1 SGHTA, CDR2 FQGTGA. The V gene lost 4 bases and the J gene lost 7 bases, with 14 bases spanning the gap. CDR3 in DNA: TGTGCCAGCAGCTCCGGGCCCAACGGGAATGAGCAGTTCTTC. This encodes CASSSGPNGNEQFF.

The chain joins TRBV5-5 to TRBJ2-5; TRBD2 matches at 12 bases. CDR3 length: 14 residues. V trimming: 4 bases; J trimming: 4 bases; junction bases outside the gene matches: 2. Germline V lookup: CDR1 SGHKS, CDR2 YYEKEE (reference sequence). In nucleotides, the CDR3 is TGTGCCAGCAGCGTACTAGCGGGAGGAGAGACCCAGTACTTC. This encodes CASSVLAGGETQYF.

The gene calls are TRBV7-9 and TRBJ1-5, with no clear D. This CDR3 region has 12 residues. Germline V gene lookup returns CDR1 SEHNR and CDR2 FQNEAQ (reference sequence). The germline V and J ends were trimmed by 8 bases and 5 bases, with 10 bases remaining between them. CDR3 nucleotides: TGTGCCAGCGCGCGGTCTGATCAGCCCCAGCATTTT. Translated: CASARSDQPQHF.

CDR3 residues: CSVEEAGGPHNEQFF. The CDR3 region has the DNA TGCAGCGTTGAAGAGGCGGGAGGGCCTCACAATGAGCAGTTCTTC. The rearrangement joins TRBV29-1 to TRBJ2-1; 9 nucleotides agree with TRBD2. The junction had 5 bases not matched to a gene; V was cut back by 0 bases and J by 5 bases. The germline V gene has CDR1 SQVTM and CDR2 ANQGSEA. The length of the CDR3 is 15 residues.

This clonotype was detected only a few times. V gene TRBV12-3 or TRBV12-4 combines with J gene TRBJ2-5; TRBD2 matches at 7 bases. The CDR3 consists of 12 residues. J was trimmed by 3 bases and V by 9 bases; bases with no gene match: 4. CDR3: CASGTTKETQYF. The CDR3 coding sequence is TGTGCCAGTGGGACTACCAAAGAGACCCAGTACTTC.

V gene TRBV20-1 combines with J gene TRBJ2-3; the match to TRBD2 covers 9 bases. J was trimmed by 2 bases and V by 6 bases; bases with no gene match: 9. The CDR3 spans 15 residues. Germline V gene sequence: CDR1 DFQATT, CDR2 SNEGSKA (reference sequence). CDR3 loop: CSARPREGPTDTQYF. The CDR3 bases are TGCAGTGCGAGGCCGCGGGAGGGCCCCACAGATACGCAGTATTTT.

The chain carries TRBV20-1 and TRBJ2-7; a possible D gene is TRBD1 (5 bases). Germline assignment: CDR1 DFQATT and CDR2 SNEGSKA (reference sequence). This CDR3 comprises 12 residues. The ends were cut back, 6 bases at V and 3 bases at J, with 12 bases in the middle. The CDR3 DNA reads as TGCAGTGCGCGATCGCAGGGCTACGAGCAGTACTTC. Translation: CSARSQGYEQYF.

The V gene is TRBV5-1, the J gene TRBJ2-3, with TRBD2 identical over 7 bases. The CDR3 covers 14 residues. J lost 3 bases, V lost 7 bases, and 8 bases had no gene match. Per the germline V gene, CDR1 is SGHRS and CDR2 is YFSETQ. Here the CDR3 DNA reads TGCGCCAGCGGAGGGGAGGGCAGGACAGATACGCAGTATTTT. It yields the protein CASGGEGRTDTQYF.

CDR3 coding DNA: TGCAGCGCTTGGACAGGGGGAAACTATGGCTACACCTTC. Translated: CSAWTGGNYGYTF. The V and J genes are TRBV29-1 and TRBJ1-2, with TRBD1 matching 10 bases. The V segment lost 7 bases and the J segment 2 bases; nucleotides outside the gene matches: 4. This CDR3 region has 13 residues. Germline loops: CDR1 SQVTM, CDR2 ANQGSEA.

V is TRBV15 and J is TRBJ2-7; the D is unclear. TRBJ2-5 explains the end of the DNA better; the J call may be wrong. The germline V gene has CDR1 LNHNV and CDR2 YYDKDF (reference sequence). CDR3 length: 15 amino acids. CDR3 sequence: CATSRAASIQETQYF. CDR3 bases: TGTGCCACCAGCAGAGCGGCCAGCATCCAAGAGACCCAGTACTTC.

Details on this clonotype: One end of the junction is discordant with germline, which a read error may explain. This chain connects TRBV9 to TRBJ1-2; D remains ambiguous. This CDR3 has 16 amino acids. From germline, CDR1 is SGDLS and CDR2 YYNGEE. This CDR3 reads CAGSVDIVGSGYGYTF. The CDR3 DNA reads TGTGCCGGCAGCGTAGATATCGTGGGCAGCGGGTATGGCTACACCTTC.

This chain uses TRBV6-1 with TRBJ1-1, with D maybe TRBD1 (5 bases). V was pared by 0 bases and J by 10 bases, with 9 bases between. The CDR3 covers 12 residues. Germline loops: CDR1 MNHNS, CDR2 SASEGT. Written as DNA, the CDR3 is TGTGCCAGCAGTGAAGCGGGGGGATCAGCTTTCTTT. It specifies CASSEAGGSAFF.

This clonotype was detected a few times. This chain connects TRBV2 to TRBJ2-1, with 7 bases that match TRBD2. CDR1 and CDR2 (germline): SNHLY, FYNNEI. V dropped 6 bases and J dropped 2; count of bases not matched to a gene: 10. This CDR3 spans 16 amino acids. The CDR3 sequence is CASRERTSLAYNEQFF. The CDR3, as DNA: TGTGCCAGCAGAGAGAGGACTAGTTTGGCCTACAATGAGCAGTTCTTC.

This chain joins TRBV27 and TRBJ1-1, with D possibly TRBD1 on 5 matching bases. The CDR3 has 15 residues. The ends were cut back, 6 bases at V and 4 bases at J, with 18 bases in the middle. Germline CDR1 reads MNHEY; CDR2 reads SMNVEV (reference sequence). CDR3 residues: CASSLVGPPGTEAFF. In DNA form, the CDR3 reads TGTGCCAGCAGCCTGGTGGGACCCCCAGGCACTGAAGCTTTCTTT.